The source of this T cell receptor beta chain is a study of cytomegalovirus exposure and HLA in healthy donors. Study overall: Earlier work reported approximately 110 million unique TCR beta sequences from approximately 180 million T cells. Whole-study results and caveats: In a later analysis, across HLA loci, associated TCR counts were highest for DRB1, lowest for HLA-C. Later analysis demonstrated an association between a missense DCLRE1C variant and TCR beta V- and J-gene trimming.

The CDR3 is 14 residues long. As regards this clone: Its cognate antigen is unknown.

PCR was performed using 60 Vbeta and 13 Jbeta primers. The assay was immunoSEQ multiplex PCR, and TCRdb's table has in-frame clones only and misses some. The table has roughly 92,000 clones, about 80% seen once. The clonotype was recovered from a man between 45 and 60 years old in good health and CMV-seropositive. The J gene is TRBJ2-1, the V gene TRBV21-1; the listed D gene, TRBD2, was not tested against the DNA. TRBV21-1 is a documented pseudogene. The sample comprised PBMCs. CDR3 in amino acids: CASPGGKEYNEQFF. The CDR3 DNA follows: TGTGCCAGCCCCGGCGGGAAGGAATACAATGAGCAGTTCTTC.